This TCR beta chain comes out of a study of shared T cell receptors in the human thymus. Measured with immunoSEQ multiplex PCR; TCRdb has only the in-frame clones, and not every one. This repertoire shows over 650,000 clones, around 87% found once; its top ten account for under 0.01%. CDR1 is MDHEN, CDR2 SYDVKM, per germline. The germline V and J ends were trimmed by 2 bases and 0 bases, with 8 bases remaining between them. CDR3 length: 15 residues. This same sample was also taken into another study, of human thymus T cells.

The source of this sequence is a boy under two years old with a congenital heart defect. The source material was thymocytes. The chain recombines TRBV28 with TRBJ2-4; unclear D gene. The CDR3 DNA sequence: TGTGCCAGCAGTTTAACAGCTTCAGCCAAAAACATTCAGTACTTC. Encoded protein: CASSLTASAKNIQYF.